Each of the 20 T cell receptor beta chains below was sequenced from the same sample in a study of blood T cell repertoires in COVID-19. Sequenced by immunoSEQ multiplex PCR; TCRdb stores in-frame clones only, minus some. The data show about 140,000 clones, approximately 85% seen once. The sample consisted of peripheral blood. The receptors originated from a man aged 45-65 years with acute or convalescent COVID-19.

CDR3 DNA sequence: TGCGCCAGCAGCTTACGCAGGGGAGATCAGCCCCAGCATTTT. Translating gives CASSLRRGDQPQHF. The chain joins TRBV5-1 to TRBJ1-5; TRBD1 might be the D (6 bases). This CDR3 region has 14 residues. Trimming took off 2 bases at V and 5 bases at J, with 11 bases between the two ends. Per the germline V gene, CDR1 is SGHRS and CDR2 is YFSETQ.

CDR3 protein: CASSAGGESYYEQYF. The CDR3, as DNA: TGTGCCAGCAGCGCGGGAGGTGAGAGTTACTACGAGCAGTACTTC. The chain is built from TRBV9 and TRBJ2-7, with 7 bases fitting TRBD2. The V gene end was trimmed by 3 bases and the J gene end by 3 bases; junction bases not matched to a gene: 9. This CDR3 is built from 15 residues. Germline values: CDR1 SGDLS, CDR2 YYNGEE.

The DNA of the CDR3 is TGTGCCAGCAGTGAATATAGCCTCAGGGGTGGCTACACCTTC. Protein sequence: CASSEYSLRGGYTF. V and J are TRBV25-1 and TRBJ1-2, with D perhaps TRBD1 (6 bases). The V gene's germline CDR1 is MGHDK and CDR2 SYGVNS. Trimming removed 0 bases at V and 7 bases at J, with 12 bases between. The CDR3 extends over 14 amino acids.

This rearrangement joins TRBV9 to TRBJ2-3, with 9 nucleotides matching TRBD2. J lost 4 bases, V lost 4 bases, and 25 bases had no gene match. Germline CDR1 is SGDLS and CDR2 is YYNGEE. The CDR3 extends over 21 amino acids. Here the CDR3 reads CASSPNALGGRGGARADTQYF. For the CDR3, the DNA is TGTGCCAGCAGCCCCAACGCGCTCGGCGGGAGGGGAGGAGCTCGCGCAGATACGCAGTATTTT.

The J gene is TRBJ1-1, the V gene TRBV6-5, with 8 bases lining up with TRBD1. J gave up 3 bases and V 6 bases, and 6 bases lay outside the gene matches. This CDR3 is built from 14 residues. CDR1 is MNHEY, CDR2 SVGAGI, per germline. The CDR3 DNA reads TGTGCCAGCAGGATCAGGGGGCGCGACACTGAAGCTTTCTTT. Its translation is CASRIRGRDTEAFF.

The table lists this clone with a count of one. The chain employs TRBV19 and TRBJ2-3; 10 nucleotides line up with TRBD1. V dropped 6 bases and J dropped 5; count of bases not matched to a gene: 8. In germline, CDR1 is LNHDA, CDR2 SQIVND (reference sequence). The CDR3 has 15 amino acids. The CDR3 sequence is CASRTGGGGGDTQYF. The CDR3 DNA reads TGTGCCAGTAGGACAGGGGGCGGTGGTGGAGATACGCAGTATTTT.

This clone was seen a few times. This chain joins TRBV18 and TRBJ1-3; maybe TRBD1 (5 bases). The length of the CDR3 is 15 residues. The ends were cut back, 3 bases at V and 3 bases at J, with 12 bases in the middle. The germline gives CDR1 KGHSH, CDR2 LQKENI. The CDR3 nucleotides read TGTGCCAGCTCACCCCCGGGGGTCCTTGGAAACACCATATATTTT. Translation: CASSPPGVLGNTIYF.

CDR3 amino acids: CSVLGGQGDDEQFF. CDR3 nucleotides: TGCAGCGTCCTCGGGGGACAGGGCGATGATGAGCAGTTCTTC. This chain links TRBV29-1 with TRBJ2-1, with 9 nucleotides matching TRBD1. CDR1 and CDR2 from the germline V gene are SQVTM and ANQGSEA. The V segment lost 6 bases and the J segment 8 bases; nucleotides outside the gene matches: 11. The CDR3 contains 14 residues.

This clone was seen only a few times. The CDR3: CASSYDRALPQYF. For the CDR3, the DNA is TGTGCCAGCAGCTACGACAGGGCGCTCCCCCAGTACTTC. V usage is TRBV7-9 and J usage is TRBJ2-5; 7 bases are shared with TRBD1. Trimming took 4 bases from V and 9 from J; bases not matched to a gene: 8. The CDR3 runs to 13 residues. Looked up from germline, CDR1 is SEHNR and CDR2 is FQNEAQ (reference sequence). Supplemented by reference TRBV7-9 and TRBJ2-5, the full variable domain reads DTGVSQNPRHKITKRGQNVTFRCDPISEHNRLYWYRQTLGQGPEFLTYFQNEAQLEKSRLLSDRFSAERPKGSFSTLEIQRTEQGDSAMYLCASSYDRALPQYFGPGTRLLVL.

The table lists this clone with a count of one. The chain uses TRBV7-2 and TRBJ2-2; 12 nucleotides line up with TRBD2. The CDR3 totals 15 residues. Germline trimming cut 2 bases from V and 7 bases from J; bases unmatched to any gene: 2. CDR1 SGHTA and CDR2 FQGNSA come from the germline V gene. CDR3 loop: CASSLLAGGFGELFF. DNA for the CDR3: TGTGCCAGCAGCTTACTAGCGGGAGGGTTCGGGGAGCTGTTTTTT.

The chain employs TRBV15 and TRBJ1-2, with 7 bases matching TRBD1. This CDR3 has 15 residues. V dropped 6 bases and J dropped 1; count of bases not matched to a gene: 8. Germline CDR1 is LNHNV and CDR2 is YYDKDF (reference sequence). Here the CDR3 DNA reads TGTGCCACCAGGCGGACAGGACCCTTTAACTATGGCTACACCTTC. Protein product: CATRRTGPFNYGYTF.

The V call is TRBV27, the J call TRBJ2-7; TRBD1 is a possible D gene (5 bases). Per germline, CDR1 MNHEY and CDR2 SMNVEV (reference sequence). The CDR3 is 13 residues long. Trimming stripped 6 bases from V and 2 bases from J, with 11 bases between. This chain's CDR3 is CASRLGAPYEQYF. As DNA, the CDR3 is TGTGCCAGCAGGCTTGGGGCACCCTACGAGCAGTACTTC.

The chain links TRBV2 to TRBJ2-2; D might be TRBD2 (5 bases). The V gene lost 6 bases and the J gene lost 3 bases, with 8 bases spanning the gap. The CDR3 is 13 residues long. Germline CDR1 is SNHLY and CDR2 is FYNNEI. CDR3 nucleotides: TGTGCCAGCAGGGGGAGCTACACCGGGGAGCTGTTTTTT. Residues: CASRGSYTGELFF. The entire variable domain, with the rest obtained from reference TRBV2 and TRBJ2-2, is as follows: EPEVTQTPSHQVTQMGQEVILRCVPISNHLYFYWYRQILGQKVEFLVSFYNNEISEKSEIFDDQFSVERPDGSNFTLKIRSTKLEDSAMYFCASRGSYTGELFFGEGSRLTVL.

V and J are TRBV11-3 and TRBJ1-1; a weak D match, TRBD1 (5 bases). Trimming left V 5 bases short and J 4 bases short, with 17 bases between. Germline V lookup: CDR1 SGHNT, CDR2 YENEEA. CDR3 length: 15 residues. The CDR3 is CASSGLEGVITEAFF. The CDR3 nucleotides are TGTGCCAGCAGCGGCCTGGAAGGGGTTATCACTGAAGCTTTCTTT.

The chain employs TRBV29-1 and TRBJ2-7, with 7 bases lining up with TRBD1. The ends lost 0 bases at V and 4 bases at J; junction bases unmatched: 3. The CDR3 contains 13 residues. Per the germline V gene, CDR1 is SQVTM and CDR2 is ANQGSEA. DNA of the CDR3: TGCAGCGTTGAAGATGGGGACAGATACGAGCAGTACTTC. Translation gives CSVEDGDRYEQYF.

V is TRBV4-1 and J is TRBJ2-1, with 9 positions matching TRBD1. With 4 bases clipped from V and 2 bases from J, the junction kept 6 bases outside the gene matches. Germline CDR1 is MGHRA and CDR2 is YSYEKL. CDR3 length: 16 amino acids. The CDR3 DNA follows: TGCGCCAGCAGCCCATACCGGGACAGGGCCTACAATGAGCAGTTCTTC. It codes for CASSPYRDRAYNEQFF.

V is TRBV6-2 or TRBV6-3 and J is TRBJ1-1; 9 bases fit TRBD1. From germline, CDR1 is MNHEY and CDR2 SVGEGT. Trimming took 6 bases from V and 5 from J; bases not matched to a gene: 4. The CDR3 is made up of 13 amino acids. Here the CDR3 reads CASSPGQGTEAFF. In DNA form, the CDR3 reads TGTGCCAGCAGCCCCGGACAGGGGACTGAAGCTTTCTTT.

This clone was recorded only once. V gene TRBV27 combines with J gene TRBJ1-6; TRBD1 matches at 7 bases. Trimming cost V 5 bases and J 5 bases; bases outside gene matches: 12. CDR1 and CDR2 (germline): MNHEY, SMNVEV (reference sequence). CDR3 length: 17 residues. This CDR3 reads CASSAYHRGGNNSPLHF. CDR3 in DNA: TGTGCCAGCAGTGCCTACCACAGGGGTGGGAATAATTCACCCCTCCACTTT.

The rearrangement joins TRBV19 to TRBJ2-2, with a tentative D call TRBD2 (6 bases). With 2 bases removed from V and 5 bases from J, the gap between germline ends came to 15 bases. The CDR3 spans 16 residues. Per the germline V gene, CDR1 is LNHDA and CDR2 is SQIVND (reference sequence). The CDR3 protein is CASSIITDGRTGELFF. CDR3 nucleotide sequence: TGTGCCAGTAGTATAATAACCGACGGGAGAACCGGGGAGCTGTTTTTT.

The chain carries TRBV24-1 and TRBJ2-1; D is perhaps TRBD1 (5 bases). V was trimmed by 3 bases and J by 5 bases, leaving 10 bases between them. The V gene's germline CDR1 is KGHDR and CDR2 SFDVKD. This CDR3 region has 14 residues. The CDR3 sequence: CATSDMGRDNEQFF. For the CDR3, the DNA is TGTGCCACCAGTGATATGGGCAGGGACAATGAGCAGTTCTTC.